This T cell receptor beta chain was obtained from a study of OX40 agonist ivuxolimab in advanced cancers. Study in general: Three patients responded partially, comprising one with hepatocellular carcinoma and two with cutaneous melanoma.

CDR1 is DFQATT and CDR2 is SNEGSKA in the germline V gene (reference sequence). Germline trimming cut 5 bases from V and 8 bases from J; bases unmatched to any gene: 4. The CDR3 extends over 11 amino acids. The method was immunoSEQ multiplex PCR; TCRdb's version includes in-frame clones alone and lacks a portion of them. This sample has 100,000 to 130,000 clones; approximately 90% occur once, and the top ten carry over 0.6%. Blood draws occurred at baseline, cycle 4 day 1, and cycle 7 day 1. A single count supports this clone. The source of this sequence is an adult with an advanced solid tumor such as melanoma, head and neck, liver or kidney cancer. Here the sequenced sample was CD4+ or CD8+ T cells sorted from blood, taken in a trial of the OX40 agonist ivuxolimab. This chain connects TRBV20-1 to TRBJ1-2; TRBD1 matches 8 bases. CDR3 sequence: CSAEDRVGYTF. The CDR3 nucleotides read TGCAGTGCTGAGGACAGGGTCGGCTACACCTTC.